The 21 T cell receptor beta chains below come from one sample, sequenced in a study of blood T cell repertoires in COVID-19. Generated by immunoSEQ multiplex PCR, the TCRdb table keeps only in-frame clones and is missing some. The sample lists about 150,000 clones; approximately 83% were seen once. Sequencing was carried out using peripheral blood. The receptors were sampled from a woman aged 55-75 years with COVID-19, enrolled during active disease.

The V and J genes are TRBV9 and TRBJ1-3; D is possibly TRBD1 (5 bases). Trimming pared 2 bases from V and 3 bases from J, leaving 12 bases between. This CDR3 is 15 amino acids long. CDR1 and CDR2 (germline): SGDLS, YYNGEE. This chain's CDR3 is CASSVQGLGGNTIYF. CDR3 sequence (DNA): TGTGCCAGCAGCGTCCAGGGACTGGGTGGAAACACCATATATTTT.

This clone was observed a single time. The chain links TRBV7-8 to TRBJ1-2; no clear D. Germline CDR1 SGHVS, CDR2 FQNEAQ. This CDR3 region has 16 residues. Trimming removed 1 base from V and 0 bases from J, with 12 bases in between. CDR3 in amino acids: CASSLVATSTNYGYTF. The CDR3 DNA sequence: TGTGCCAGCAGCTTAGTGGCCACATCGACTAACTATGGCTACACCTTC. Supplemented by reference TRBV7-8 and TRBJ1-2, the full variable domain reads GAGVSQSPRYKVAKRGQDVALRCDPISGHVSLFWYQQALGQGPEFLTYFQNEAQLDKSGLPSDRFFAERPEGSVSTLKIQRTQQEDSAVYLCASSLVATSTNYGYTFGSGTRLTVV.

The chain recombines TRBV5-1 with TRBJ1-3; tentatively, D is TRBD1 (5 bases). This CDR3 contains 15 residues. In germline, CDR1 is SGHRS, CDR2 YFSETQ. Trimming cost V 0 bases and J 0 bases, with 7 bases left between them. The CDR3 DNA follows: TGCGCCAGCAGCTTGGGGACAAACTCTGGAAACACCATATATTTT. As protein: CASSLGTNSGNTIYF. The whole variable domain, remainder taken from reference TRBV5-1 and TRBJ1-3, is KAGVTQTPRYLIKTRGQQVTLSCSPISGHRSVSWYQQTPGQGLQFLFEYFSETQRNKGNFPGRFSGRQFSNSRSEMNVSTLELGDSALYLCASSLGTNSGNTIYFGEGSWLTVV.

This rearrangement joins TRBV7-9 to TRBJ2-1; 8 positions match TRBD1. There are 14 residues in the CDR3. CDR1 and CDR2 from the germline V gene are SEHNR and FQNEAQ (reference sequence). Trimming took 7 bases from V and 3 from J; bases not matched to a gene: 5. DNA for the CDR3: TGTGCCAGCATAGACAGGGGCGGCTACAATGAGCAGTTCTTC. Protein: CASIDRGGYNEQFF.

This chain uses TRBV19 with TRBJ2-3; TRBD2 might be the D (6 bases). From germline, CDR1 is LNHDA and CDR2 SQIVND (reference sequence). Trimming stripped 3 bases from V and 4 bases from J, with 11 bases between. The CDR3 spans 14 residues. The CDR3 loop reads CASSIPGSSDTQYF. CDR3 nucleotide sequence: TGTGCCAGTAGTATTCCCGGGAGCTCAGATACGCAGTATTTT.

J is TRBJ2-1 and V is TRBV25-1; 10 bases line up with TRBD1. J lost 3 bases, V lost 5 bases, and 4 bases had no gene match. Germline assignment: CDR1 MGHDK and CDR2 SYGVNS. The CDR3 runs 15 residues. Here the CDR3 DNA reads TGTGCCAGCAGTCACCGGGACAGGGGCTACAATGAGCAGTTCTTC. It encodes CASSHRDRGYNEQFF. The full variable domain, in which reference TRBV25-1 and TRBJ2-1 provide the parts outside the CDR3, is EADIYQTPRYLVIGTGKKITLECSQTMGHDKMYWYQQDPGMELHLIHYSYGVNSTEKGDLSSESTVSRIRTEHFPLTLESARPSHTSQYLCASSHRDRGYNEQFFGPGTRLTVL.

V gene TRBV6-5 combines with J gene TRBJ2-5; D is unresolved. Trimming removed 4 bases from V and 5 bases from J, with 11 bases in between. The CDR3 consists of 13 residues. The germline CDR1 and CDR2 sequences are MNHEY and SVGAGI. CDR3 sequence (DNA): TGTGCCAGCAGTTCGTCTATAACCGAGACCCAGTACTTC. Translating it yields CASSSSITETQYF.

The rearrangement uses TRBV7-8 and TRBJ1-5; D is uncertain. With 4 bases removed from V and 4 bases from J, the gap between germline ends came to 14 bases. The CDR3 totals 15 residues. From germline, CDR1 is SGHVS and CDR2 FQNEAQ. The CDR3 coding sequence is TGTGCCAGCAGCTCAACACCCGGCGGTAATCAGCCCCAGCATTTT. It is translated as CASSSTPGGNQPQHF.

The genes are TRBV19 and TRBJ1-1, with D possibly TRBD1 on 5 matching bases. The CDR3 is made up of 15 amino acids. With 6 bases removed from V and 0 bases from J, the gap between germline ends came to 14 bases. CDR1 is LNHDA and CDR2 is SQIVND in the germline V gene (reference sequence). The CDR3 sequence: CASRGLNRLNTEAFF. The CDR3, as DNA: TGTGCCAGTAGGGGTCTGAACAGGTTGAACACTGAAGCTTTCTTT.

This chain uses TRBV9 with TRBJ2-5, with TRBD2 identical over 10 bases. The germline gives CDR1 SGDLS, CDR2 YYNGEE. V dropped 4 bases and J dropped 5; count of bases not matched to a gene: 11. This CDR3 spans 16 amino acids. Here the CDR3 reads CASSPLERGGRETQYF. The CDR3 nucleotides read TGTGCCAGCAGCCCACTCGAGCGGGGGGGCCGGGAGACCCAGTACTTC.

The V gene is TRBV6-5, the J gene TRBJ2-4; 10 nucleotides align to TRBD2. Germline-derived CDR1 and CDR2 are MNHEY and SVGAGI. V was clipped by 7 bases and J by 8 bases; unmatched bases: 11. CDR3 length equals 15 residues. In DNA form, the CDR3 reads TGTGCCAGCACCCTGTCGGGAGCGGGAGGGGACATTCAGTACTTC. Translated, it gives CASTLSGAGGDIQYF.

About this clone: The identical CDR3 is also encoded by other nucleotide sequences in the sample. This sequence joins TRBV5-4 and TRBJ1-5; 9 nucleotides agree with TRBD1. The germline V gene has CDR1 SGHNT and CDR2 YYREEE (reference sequence). J lost 3 bases, V lost 3 bases, and 4 bases had no gene match. The CDR3 contains 15 residues. The CDR3 nucleotides read TGTGCCAGCAGCTCCGGGACAGGGCTCAATCAGCCCCAGCATTTT. Translation: CASSSGTGLNQPQHF.

The CDR3 here is CASSSGGLATTNEKLFF. The CDR3 nucleotides read TGCGCCAGCAGCAGTGGAGGGCTAGCCACAACTAATGAAAAACTGTTTTTT. The chain links TRBV5-1 to TRBJ1-4; D not resolved. The CDR3 totals 17 residues. Looked up from germline, CDR1 is SGHRS and CDR2 is YFSETQ. Between the trimmed V and J ends, which lost 4 bases and 0 bases, there was a span of 16 bases. Full variable domain (missing parts from reference TRBV5-1 and TRBJ1-4): KAGVTQTPRYLIKTRGQQVTLSCSPISGHRSVSWYQQTPGQGLQFLFEYFSETQRNKGNFPGRFSGRQFSNSRSEMNVSTLELGDSALYLCASSSGGLATTNEKLFFGSGTQLSVL.

The chain carries TRBV3-1 (or the pseudogene TRBV3-2) and TRBJ1-3; D unclear. This CDR3 comprises 15 residues. Germline V gene lookup returns CDR1 LGHDT and CDR2 YNNKEL (reference sequence). Trimming took off 1 base at V and 4 bases at J, with 11 bases between the two ends. Written as DNA, the CDR3 is TGTGCCAGCAGCCAAGTGTTGGGCCAAGGAAACACCATATATTTT. It translates to CASSQVLGQGNTIYF.

V and J are TRBV19 and TRBJ1-1, with 9 nucleotides matching TRBD1. Per the germline V gene, CDR1 is LNHDA and CDR2 is SQIVND (reference sequence). The CDR3 sequence is 15 residues long. Trimming cost V 1 base and J 5 bases; bases outside gene matches: 5. Here the CDR3 reads CASSIAGQGFTEAFF. As DNA, the CDR3 is TGTGCCAGTAGTATAGCGGGACAGGGATTTACTGAAGCTTTCTTT.

The rearrangement uses TRBV21-1 and TRBJ1-5; no DNA check was done on the table's D call, TRBD1. TRBV21-1 is annotated as a pseudogene. This CDR3 is 16 amino acids long. Here the CDR3 reads CASSKEQGPGNQPQHF. DNA for the CDR3: TGTGCCAGCAGCAAAGAACAGGGGCCAGGGAATCAGCCCCAGCATTTT.

The genes are TRBV25-1 and TRBJ1-1; 7 nucleotides line up with TRBD1. With V trimmed by 8 bases and J by 5 bases, 11 bases remained unmatched. The CDR3 length is 14 residues. Per the germline V gene, CDR1 is MGHDK and CDR2 is SYGVNS. As DNA, the CDR3 is TGTGCCAGCCAGCCAGCGACAGGGTTTACTGAAGCTTTCTTT. Translated, it gives CASQPATGFTEAFF.

The chain has TRBV11-2 and TRBJ2-1; TRBD1 might be the D (6 bases). V was pared by 7 bases and J by 9 bases, with 16 bases between. The V gene's germline CDR1 is SGHAT and CDR2 FQNNGV. The CDR3 spans 13 residues. CDR3 loop: CASTLDYRAEQFF. The CDR3 DNA reads TGTGCCAGCACCCTAGACTACAGGGCTGAGCAGTTCTTC.

The V call is TRBV7-8, the J call TRBJ1-1, with D unresolved. Trimming took off 5 bases at V and 8 bases at J, with 15 bases between the two ends. CDR1 is SGHVS, CDR2 FQNEAQ, per germline. CDR3 length equals 13 residues. The CDR3 loop reads CASSPIPVAEAFF. The DNA of the CDR3 is TGTGCCAGCAGCCCAATCCCCGTGGCCGAAGCTTTCTTT.

The V call is TRBV9, the J call TRBJ1-1; D unclear. This CDR3 spans 14 amino acids. Per the germline V gene, CDR1 is SGDLS and CDR2 is YYNGEE. Trimming stripped 0 bases from V and 1 base from J, with 7 bases between. As DNA, the CDR3 is TGTGCCAGCAGCGTAGCTACCGGGAACACTGAAGCTTTCTTT. This sequence encodes CASSVATGNTEAFF.

CDR3 sequence (DNA): TGTGCCAGCAGCGAGGCAGGAGGAGGTATGGAGGCTTTCTTT. Translated, it gives CASSEAGGGMEAFF. This rearrangement joins TRBV9 to TRBJ1-1; D unclear. CDR3 length: 14 residues. Germline V gives CDR1 SGDLS, CDR2 YYNGEE. V was clipped by 3 bases and J by 11 bases, with 20 bases between them.